The 2 T cell receptor beta chains presented below share a single source sample, sequenced in a study of shared clonotypes between healthy human individuals. Clones were sequenced by immunoSEQ multiplex PCR, and TCRdb holds only the in-frame ones, with some missing. The sample records millions of clones, approximately 95% being singletons. The sample was naive CD4+ T cells from PBMCs. Specified subset: CD45RA+ positively selected. All receptors derive from a man aged 18 to 29 in good health. Some clones in this sample may be carry-over from other donors' samples.

The chain joins TRBV2 to TRBJ2-1; D is possibly TRBD2 (6 bases). The CDR3 has 15 residues. The germline V gene encodes CDR1 SNHLY and CDR2 FYNNEI. The V end lost 6 bases, the J end lost 4 bases, and 16 bases lay between the germline ends. As DNA, the CDR3 is TGTGCCAGCAGCGTAGCGGCCGGGGCTTACAATGAGCAGTTCTTC. Translation: CASSVAAGAYNEQFF.

V is TRBV7-9 and J is TRBJ1-5; D gene ambiguous. Trimming left V 2 bases short and J 4 bases short, with 15 bases between. Germline CDR1 and CDR2: SEHNR and FQNEAQ (reference sequence). This CDR3 is 16 amino acids long. This CDR3 is CASSLLTNSRNQPQHF. The CDR3 DNA follows: TGTGCCAGCAGCTTACTTACAAATTCCCGGAATCAGCCCCAGCATTTT.